A selection of T cell receptor beta chains follows, all from one sample in a study of cytomegalovirus exposure and HLA in healthy donors. The protocol was immunoSEQ multiplex PCR, while the TCRdb copy is restricted to in-frame clones and leaves out a portion. This table has 150,000 to 250,000 clones, 70% to 85% appearing once. Sequencing was performed on PBMCs. These receptors all come from a boy aged 2 to 10 in good health and CMV-seronegative. Each CDR3 is given with its conserved first and last residue. The order of the fields is CDR3 protein, CDR3 DNA, J gene, D gene, clone size, V gene. The D gene is left open where the match is weak. Size is stated for part of the rows, as once, few or many counts, or as a class when the clone is expanded.

CDR3aa: CASSSRGGAVGANVLTF
CDR3nt: TGTGCCAGCAGCTCACGCGGAGGGGCGGTTGGGGCCAACGTCCTGACTTTC
j_gene: TRBJ2-6
d_gene: NA
abundance: NA
v_gene: TRBV7-9

CDR3aa: CASSPQEGGDNEQFF
CDR3nt: TGTGCCAGCTCACCACAGGAGGGAGGTGACAATGAGCAGTTCTTC
j_gene: TRBJ2-1
d_gene: NA
abundance: NA
v_gene: TRBV18

CDR3aa: CAISELSPRGSSGNTIYF
CDR3nt: TGTGCCATCAGTGAACTAAGTCCCCGGGGGAGCTCTGGAAACACCATATATTTT
j_gene: TRBJ1-3
d_gene: NA
abundance: NA
v_gene: TRBV10-3

CDR3aa: CASSWGTGGKETQYF
CDR3nt: TGTGCCAGCAGCTGGGGGACAGGGGGCAAAGAGACCCAGTACTTC
j_gene: TRBJ2-5
d_gene: TRBD1
abundance: NA
v_gene: TRBV5-4

CDR3aa: CASSFRNTEAFF
CDR3nt: TGTGCCAGCAGCTTTAGGAACACTGAAGCTTTCTTT
j_gene: TRBJ1-1
d_gene: NA
abundance: NA
v_gene: TRBV7-8

CDR3aa: CASSFGAGLPYEQYF
CDR3nt: TGCGCCAGCAGCTTTGGGGCCGGCTTACCCTACGAGCAGTACTTC
j_gene: TRBJ2-7
d_gene: NA
abundance: once
v_gene: TRBV5-1

CDR3aa: CASSSGTSEGWQFF
CDR3nt: TGCGCCAGCAGCTCCGGGACTAGCGAGGGTTGGCAGTTCTTC
j_gene: TRBJ2-1
d_gene: TRBD2
abundance: NA
v_gene: TRBV5-1

CDR3aa: CASPIGQDMNTEAFF
CDR3nt: TGTGCCAGCCCGATAGGACAGGACATGAACACTGAAGCTTTCTTT
j_gene: TRBJ1-1
d_gene: TRBD1
abundance: NA
v_gene: TRBV9

CDR3aa: CASSFGLQGTGSPLHF
CDR3nt: TGCGCCAGCAGCTTCGGACTACAGGGGACTGGTTCACCCCTCCACTTT
j_gene: TRBJ1-6
d_gene: TRBD1
abundance: few
v_gene: TRBV5-1

CDR3aa: CASSWLARDNEQFF
CDR3nt: TGTGCCAGCAGCTGGCTAGCTCGTGATAATGAGCAGTTCTTC
j_gene: TRBJ2-1
d_gene: NA
abundance: NA
v_gene: TRBV7-8

CDR3aa: CASSRGGETQYF
CDR3nt: TGTGCCAGCAGCAGGGGGGGGGAGACCCAGTACTTC
j_gene: TRBJ2-5
d_gene: NA
abundance: NA
v_gene: TRBV11-2

CDR3aa: CASSYGGAADTQYF
CDR3nt: TGTGCCAGCAGTTACGGGGGGGCGGCAGATACGCAGTATTTT
j_gene: TRBJ2-3
d_gene: NA
abundance: NA
v_gene: TRBV6-6

CDR3aa: CASSTVDRGYEQYF
CDR3nt: TGTGCCAGCAGCACCGTGGACAGGGGTTACGAGCAGTACTTC
j_gene: TRBJ2-7
d_gene: TRBD1
abundance: NA
v_gene: TRBV5-4

CDR3aa: CASSSLGQSGYTF
CDR3nt: TGTGCCAGCAGCTCCTTAGGACAGAGTGGCTACACCTTC
j_gene: TRBJ1-2
d_gene: NA
abundance: NA
v_gene: TRBV5-6

CDR3aa: CASNPGGGEQFF
CDR3nt: TGTGCCAGCAACCCCGGGGGGGGTGAGCAGTTCTTC
j_gene: TRBJ2-1
d_gene: TRBD2
abundance: NA
v_gene: TRBV2

CDR3aa: CASSRFTDNEQFF
CDR3nt: TGCGCCAGCAGCCGTTTTACAGACAATGAGCAGTTCTTC
j_gene: TRBJ2-1
d_gene: NA
abundance: NA
v_gene: TRBV4-1

CDR3aa: CSVENSSNYGYTF
CDR3nt: TGCAGCGTTGAAAACAGTTCTAACTATGGCTACACCTTC
j_gene: TRBJ1-2
d_gene: NA
abundance: NA
v_gene: TRBV29-1

CDR3aa: CASTPGGLYYNEQFF
CDR3nt: TGTGCCAGCACCCCGGGGGGACTTTACTACAATGAGCAGTTCTTC
j_gene: TRBJ2-1
d_gene: TRBD2
abundance: NA
v_gene: TRBV11-2

CDR3aa: CASSPQRGHNEQFF
CDR3nt: TGTGCCAGCAGTCCGCAGCGGGGCCACAATGAGCAGTTCTTC
j_gene: TRBJ2-1
d_gene: TRBD2
abundance: NA
v_gene: TRBV5-6

CDR3aa: CSVGTSGYNEQFF
CDR3nt: TGCAGCGTTGGGACTAGCGGTTACAATGAGCAGTTCTTC
j_gene: TRBJ2-1
d_gene: TRBD2
abundance: NA
v_gene: TRBV29-1

CDR3aa: CASSSSQDETQYF
CDR3nt: TGTGCCAGCAGCTCGTCGCAGGATGAGACCCAGTACTTC
j_gene: TRBJ2-5
d_gene: NA
abundance: NA
v_gene: TRBV7-3

CDR3aa: CASSPDRLNTEAFF
CDR3nt: TGTGCCAGCAGCCCGGACAGGCTAAACACTGAAGCTTTCTTT
j_gene: TRBJ1-1
d_gene: TRBD1
abundance: few
v_gene: TRBV7-9

CDR3aa: CASSPTVTGVEGYTF
CDR3nt: TGTGCCAGCTCACCAACAGTAACGGGGGTAGAAGGCTACACCTTC
j_gene: TRBJ1-2
d_gene: NA
abundance: NA
v_gene: TRBV18

CDR3aa: CASTSAGYGYTF
CDR3nt: TGTGCCAGCACTTCGGCAGGGTATGGCTACACCTTC
j_gene: TRBJ1-2
d_gene: NA
abundance: NA
v_gene: TRBV9

CDR3aa: CASSLQGREKLFF
CDR3nt: TGTGCCAGCAGCTTACAGGGGCGGGAAAAACTGTTTTTT
j_gene: TRBJ1-4
d_gene: NA
abundance: NA
v_gene: TRBV7-9

CDR3aa: CASSYRENIQYF
CDR3nt: TGTGCCAGTAGTTACAGGGAAAACATTCAGTACTTC
j_gene: TRBJ2-4
d_gene: NA
abundance: few
v_gene: TRBV19

CDR3aa: CASSIEGAEGFRYPGELFF
CDR3nt: TGTGCCAGTAGTATAGAGGGGGCTGAGGGATTCCGTTATCCCGGGGAGCTGTTTTTT
j_gene: TRBJ2-2
d_gene: NA
abundance: NA
v_gene: TRBV19

CDR3aa: CASRPMDRVKTEAFF
CDR3nt: TGTGCCAGCCGTCCGATGGACAGGGTGAAAACTGAAGCTTTCTTT
j_gene: TRBJ1-1
d_gene: TRBD1
abundance: NA
v_gene: TRBV19

CDR3aa: CASSSGVPSSAQYF
CDR3nt: TGCGCCAGCAGCTCGGGAGTCCCCTCCTCCGCCCAGTACTTC
j_gene: TRBJ2-5
d_gene: NA
abundance: NA
v_gene: TRBV5-1

CDR3aa: CASSLYRGNHEQYF
CDR3nt: TGTGCCAGCAGCTTGTACAGGGGGAACCACGAGCAGTACTTC
j_gene: TRBJ2-7
d_gene: TRBD1
abundance: NA
v_gene: TRBV11-2

CDR3aa: CASSLEDRGYSEAFF
CDR3nt: TGTGCCAGCAGCTTGGAGGACAGGGGCTACAGTGAAGCTTTCTTT
j_gene: TRBJ1-1
d_gene: TRBD1
abundance: NA
v_gene: TRBV5-5

CDR3aa: CASTTRQFDSPLHF
CDR3nt: TGTGCCAGCACGACGCGGCAATTTGATTCACCCCTCCACTTT
j_gene: TRBJ1-6
d_gene: NA
abundance: NA
v_gene: TRBV19

CDR3aa: CASSLGRNTEAFF
CDR3nt: TGTGCCAGCAGCTTAGGTAGGAACACTGAAGCTTTCTTT
j_gene: TRBJ1-1
d_gene: NA
abundance: once
v_gene: TRBV7-2

CDR3aa: CASSYSGQLTNYGYTF
CDR3nt: TGTGCCAGCAGTTACTCGGGGCAGCTCACTAACTATGGCTACACCTTC
j_gene: TRBJ1-2
d_gene: NA
abundance: NA
v_gene: TRBV6-6

CDR3aa: CASSFGGGSSYNEQFF
CDR3nt: TGCGCCAGCAGCTTCGGCGGGGGGTCCTCCTACAATGAGCAGTTCTTC
j_gene: TRBJ2-1
d_gene: TRBD2
abundance: NA
v_gene: TRBV5-1

CDR3aa: CASRDRTGKEGYTF
CDR3nt: TGTGCCAGCAGGGATAGGACAGGGAAGGAGGGCTACACCTTC
j_gene: TRBJ1-2
d_gene: TRBD1
abundance: NA
v_gene: TRBV7-9

CDR3aa: CASSLGQVGLTNYGYTF
CDR3nt: TGTGCCAGCAGCTTGGGGCAGGTCGGCTTAACTAACTATGGCTACACCTTC
j_gene: TRBJ1-2
d_gene: NA
abundance: NA
v_gene: TRBV5-4

CDR3aa: CASSPGLAGGSTDTQYF
CDR3nt: TGTGCCAGCAGCCCGGGACTAGCGGGGGGGAGCACAGATACGCAGTATTTT
j_gene: TRBJ2-3
d_gene: TRBD2
abundance: once
v_gene: TRBV7-6

CDR3aa: CASSLWPRGSNQPQHF
CDR3nt: TGTGCCAGCAGCTTATGGCCCAGGGGGAGCAATCAGCCCCAGCATTTT
j_gene: TRBJ1-5
d_gene: TRBD1
abundance: NA
v_gene: TRBV7-6

CDR3aa: CARRQPSGYTF
CDR3nt: TGCGCCAGGCGACAGCCTAGTGGCTACACCTTC
j_gene: TRBJ1-2
d_gene: NA
abundance: NA
v_gene: TRBV10-1

CDR3aa: CASSPQAGDYNSPLHF
CDR3nt: TGTGCCAGCAGCCCCCAGGCAGGCGATTATAATTCACCCCTCCACTTT
j_gene: TRBJ1-6
d_gene: NA
abundance: NA
v_gene: TRBV5-6

CDR3aa: CASSAMGQGDEQYF
CDR3nt: TGCGCCAGCAGCGCTATGGGACAGGGAGACGAGCAGTACTTC
j_gene: TRBJ2-7
d_gene: TRBD1
abundance: few
v_gene: TRBV4-3

CDR3aa: CASRGRANTEAFF
CDR3nt: TGTGCCAGCCGTGGTAGAGCGAACACTGAAGCTTTCTTT
j_gene: TRBJ1-1
d_gene: NA
abundance: NA
v_gene: TRBV6-5

CDR3aa: CASAMDRGISGLTF
CDR3nt: TGTGCCAGTGCTATGGACAGGGGGATTTCTGGACTAACCTTC
j_gene: TRBJ1-2
d_gene: TRBD1
abundance: NA
v_gene: TRBV19

CDR3aa: CASFEETHTSTDTQYF
CDR3nt: TGTGCCAGCTTCGAGGAGACCCATACTAGCACAGATACGCAGTATTTT
j_gene: TRBJ2-3
d_gene: NA
abundance: NA
v_gene: TRBV2

CDR3aa: CASSLAGGVQETQYF
CDR3nt: TGCGCCAGCAGCTTAGCCGGGGGGGTCCAAGAGACCCAGTACTTC
j_gene: TRBJ2-5
d_gene: TRBD2
abundance: NA
v_gene: TRBV5-1

CDR3aa: CASSPFETTGIYQEYF
CDR3nt: TGTGCCAGCTCACCCTTCGAGACGACAGGGATTTATCAGGAGTACTTC
j_gene: TRBJ2-7
d_gene: TRBD1
abundance: NA
v_gene: TRBV18

CDR3aa: CASSPTLAGRTEAFF
CDR3nt: TGTGCCAGCAGCCCCACCTTGGCAGGGCGCACTGAAGCTTTCTTT
j_gene: TRBJ1-1
d_gene: NA
abundance: NA
v_gene: TRBV7-9

CDR3aa: CASSTGTSGWETQYF
CDR3nt: TGTGCCAGCAGCACCGGGACTAGTGGGTGGGAGACCCAGTACTTC
j_gene: TRBJ2-5
d_gene: TRBD2
abundance: NA
v_gene: TRBV11-2

CDR3aa: CASSSEGRNSPLHF
CDR3nt: TGCGCCAGCAGCTCAGAGGGTCGTAATTCACCCCTCCACTTT
j_gene: TRBJ1-6
d_gene: NA
abundance: NA
v_gene: TRBV5-1

CDR3aa: CASSGDRGAMNTEAFF
CDR3nt: TGTGCCAGCAGTGGCGACAGGGGAGCGATGAACACTGAAGCTTTCTTT
j_gene: TRBJ1-1
d_gene: TRBD1
abundance: once
v_gene: TRBV2